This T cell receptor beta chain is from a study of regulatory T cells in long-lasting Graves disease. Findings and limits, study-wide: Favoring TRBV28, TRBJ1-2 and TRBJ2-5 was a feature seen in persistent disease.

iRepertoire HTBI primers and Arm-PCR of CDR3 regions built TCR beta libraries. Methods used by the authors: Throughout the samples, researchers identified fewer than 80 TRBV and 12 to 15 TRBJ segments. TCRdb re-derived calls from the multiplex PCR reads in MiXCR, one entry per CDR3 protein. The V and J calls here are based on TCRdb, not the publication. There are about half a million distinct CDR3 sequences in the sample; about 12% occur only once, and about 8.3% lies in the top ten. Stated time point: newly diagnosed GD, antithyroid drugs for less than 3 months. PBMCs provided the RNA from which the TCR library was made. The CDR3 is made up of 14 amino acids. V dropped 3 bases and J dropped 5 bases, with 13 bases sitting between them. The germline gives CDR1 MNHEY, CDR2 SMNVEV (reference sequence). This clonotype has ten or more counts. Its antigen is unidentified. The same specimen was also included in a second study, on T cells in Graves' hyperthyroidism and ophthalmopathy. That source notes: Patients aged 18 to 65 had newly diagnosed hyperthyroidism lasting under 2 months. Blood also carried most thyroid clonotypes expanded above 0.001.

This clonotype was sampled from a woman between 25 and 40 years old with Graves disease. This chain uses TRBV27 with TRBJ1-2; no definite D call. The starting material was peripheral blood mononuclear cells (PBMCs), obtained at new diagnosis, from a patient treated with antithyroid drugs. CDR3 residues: CASSLGRSGYGYTF. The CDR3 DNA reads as TGTGCCAGCAGTTTGGGCAGGTCTGGGTATGGCTACACCTTC.